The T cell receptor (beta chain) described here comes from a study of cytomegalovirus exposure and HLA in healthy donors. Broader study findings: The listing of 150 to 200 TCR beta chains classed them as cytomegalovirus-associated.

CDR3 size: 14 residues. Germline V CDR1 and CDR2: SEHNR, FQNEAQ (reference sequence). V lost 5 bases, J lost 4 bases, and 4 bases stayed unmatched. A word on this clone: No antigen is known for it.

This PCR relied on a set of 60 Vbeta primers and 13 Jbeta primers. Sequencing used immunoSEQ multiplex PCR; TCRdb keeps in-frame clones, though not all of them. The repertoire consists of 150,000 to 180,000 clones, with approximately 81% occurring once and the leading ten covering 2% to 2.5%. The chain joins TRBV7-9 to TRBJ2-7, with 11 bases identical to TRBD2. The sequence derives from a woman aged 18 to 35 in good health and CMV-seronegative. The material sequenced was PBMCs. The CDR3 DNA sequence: TGTGCCAGCAGCCCTACTAGCGGGAGTTACGAGCAGTACTTC. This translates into CASSPTSGSYEQYF.